These 24 T cell receptor beta chains were sequenced from one sample in a study of shared clonotypes between healthy human individuals. Here immunoSEQ multiplex PCR was the method, and the copy in TCRdb shows in-frame clones only, minus some. This repertoire shows over a million clones, around three quarters found once; its top ten account for around 0.6%. Sample: memory CD4+ T cells from PBMCs. Described subset: CD45RA-negative fraction. These receptors came from a young man in good health. Some clones in this sample may be carry-over from other donors' samples.

The chain uses TRBV6-5 and TRBJ2-7, with D maybe TRBD1 (7 bases). Trimming stripped 6 bases from V and 5 bases from J, with 14 bases between. The length of the CDR3 is 13 residues. Looked up from germline, CDR1 is MNHEY and CDR2 is SVGAGI. The CDR3 nucleotides are TGTGCCAGCAGAGCCCGGGGGACAGACGAGCAGTACTTC. It codes for CASRARGTDEQYF.

There are a few counts of this clone. This sequence is one base from a far larger clone and is likely a read error. The J gene is TRBJ1-5, the V gene TRBV30; D remains unclear. The length of the CDR3 is 13 residues. Trimming stripped 1 base from V and 9 bases from J, with 13 bases between. CDR1 is GTSNPN and CDR2 is SVGIG in the germline V gene (reference sequence). The CDR3 bases are TGTGCCTGGAGTGGGGGAGGGAGGCGGCCCCAGCATTTT. Its protein is CAWSGGGRRPQHF. The variable domain in full, completed from reference TRBV30 and TRBJ1-5, reads SQTIHQWPATLVQPVGSPLSLECTVEGTSNPNLYWYRQAAGRGLQLLFYSVGIGQISSEVPQNLSASRPQDRQFILSSKKLLLSDSGFYLCAWSGGGRRPQHFGDGTRLSIL.

The chain carries TRBV28 and TRBJ1-2; unclear D gene. The CDR3 has 14 residues. The germline V gene has CDR1 MDHEN and CDR2 SYDVKM. Trimming stripped 1 base from V and 2 bases from J, with 8 bases between. CDR3 bases: TGTGCCAGCAGTTTATATGCGGGGAACTATGGCTACACCTTC. Protein: CASSLYAGNYGYTF.

The chain links TRBV30 to TRBJ2-5, with D perhaps TRBD2 (5 bases). The CDR3 length is 14 residues. Trimming took off 1 base at V and 4 bases at J, with 13 bases between the two ends. The germline V gene has CDR1 GTSNPN and CDR2 SVGIG (reference sequence). The CDR3 is CAWSGTGGGETQYF. The CDR3 DNA is TGTGCCTGGAGTGGGACTGGAGGTGGAGAGACCCAGTACTTC. Based on the CDR3 plus reference TRBV30 and TRBJ2-5, the full variable domain is SQTIHQWPATLVQPVGSPLSLECTVEGTSNPNLYWYRQAAGRGLQLLFYSVGIGQISSEVPQNLSASRPQDRQFILSSKKLLLSDSGFYLCAWSGTGGGETQYFGPGTRLLVL.

The genes are TRBV28 and TRBJ2-5, with 8 bases fitting TRBD1. Germline CDR1 and CDR2: MDHEN and SYDVKM. V shed 5 bases, J shed 4 bases, and the junction held 15 bases outside the gene matches. The CDR3 totals 17 residues. Here the CDR3 DNA reads TGTGCCAGCAGTCGTGAGGCGGGCCAGGGGGCTGGAGAGACCCAGTACTTC. Translated, it gives CASSREAGQGAGETQYF.

This clone is a singleton in its sample. With a much larger clone just one base away, this may be a read error. The chain has TRBV6-6 and TRBJ2-5; the D is unclear. The CDR3 is 13 amino acids. The V gene lost 6 bases and the J gene lost 3 bases, with 11 bases spanning the gap. CDR1 and CDR2 (germline): MNHNY, SVGAGI (reference sequence). CDR3 in amino acids: CASRHTEEETQYF. In DNA, the CDR3 is TGTGCCAGCAGACATACAGAGGAAGAGACCCAGTACTTC.

The chain joins TRBV28 to TRBJ1-3; D is possibly TRBD1 (6 bases). Trimming removed 6 bases from V and 3 bases from J, with 12 bases in between. Germline loops: CDR1 MDHEN, CDR2 SYDVKM. This CDR3 has 14 residues. The CDR3 DNA follows: TGTGCCAGCAGAGGGGGGGCGCTTGGAAACACCATATATTTT. Its translation is CASRGGALGNTIYF.

Notes on this clone: This sample includes further DNA sequences coding for the same CDR3. The chain carries TRBV7-9 and TRBJ2-7, with D perhaps given as TRBD1 or TRBD2 (5 bases each). The CDR3 consists of 14 residues. Trimming took off 3 bases at V and 0 bases at J, with 9 bases between the two ends. Looked up from germline, CDR1 is SEHNR and CDR2 is FQNEAQ (reference sequence). The CDR3 loop is CASSLGLASYEQYF. The DNA for the CDR3 is TGTGCCAGCAGCTTGGGGCTAGCCTCCTACGAGCAGTACTTC.

This chain links TRBV4-1 with TRBJ2-7; 11 positions match TRBD2. Per germline, CDR1 MGHRA and CDR2 YSYEKL. This CDR3 has 15 amino acids. V trimming: 3 bases; J trimming: 6 bases; junction bases outside the gene matches: 7. This CDR3 reads CASSQIAGGPSEQYF. The DNA of the CDR3 is TGCGCCAGCAGCCAGATAGCGGGAGGGCCCTCCGAGCAGTACTTC.

The V gene is TRBV11-2, the J gene TRBJ2-3; D gene unclear. CDR1 and CDR2 from the germline V gene are SGHAT and FQNNGV. V lost 9 bases to trimming and J lost 5 bases, with 18 bases between them. The CDR3 runs to 14 residues. The CDR3 region has the DNA TGTGCCAGTACCCCTGGGTCATGGGGAGATACGCAGTATTTT. Translating it yields CASTPGSWGDTQYF.

The chain links TRBV6-5 to TRBJ1-2, with D perhaps matching TRBD1 (5 bases). CDR1 is MNHEY and CDR2 is SVGAGI in the germline V gene. Trimming shortened V by 2 bases and J by 7 bases, and 11 bases separated the two germline ends. The length of the CDR3 is 13 residues. In DNA, the CDR3 is TGTGCCAGCAGTTACCCGGGGCTGGGTGGCTACACCTTC. It encodes CASSYPGLGGYTF.

V gene TRBV7-2 combines with J gene TRBJ2-6; D remains unclear. In germline, CDR1 is SGHTA, CDR2 FQGNSA. The CDR3 runs 15 residues. Trimming took off 5 bases at V and 0 bases at J, with 8 bases between the two ends. The CDR3 sequence is CASSQASSGANVLTF. The CDR3 DNA reads as TGTGCCAGCAGCCAAGCCAGCTCTGGGGCCAACGTCCTGACTTTC.

The V and J genes are TRBV4-3 and TRBJ2-7; TRBD1 matches at 7 bases. This CDR3 contains 16 residues. CDR1 and CDR2 (germline): LGHNA, YSLEER. V was pared by 4 bases and J by 2 bases, with 11 bases of the junction left unmatched. CDR3 region: CASSLERTGDPYEQYF. The CDR3, as DNA: TGCGCCAGCAGCCTAGAGAGAACAGGGGACCCCTACGAGCAGTACTTC.

This clone was seen only once. The rearrangement links TRBV29-1 to TRBJ2-5, with TRBD2 matching 7 bases. The CDR3 length is 15 residues. V lost 6 bases to trimming and J lost 3 bases; unmatched junction nucleotides: 13. Germline CDR1 reads SQVTM; CDR2 reads ANQGSEA. This CDR3 reads CSVPPGGGLEETQYF. The CDR3 DNA reads TGCAGCGTCCCCCCGGGGGGAGGACTCGAAGAGACCCAGTACTTC.

The genes are TRBV6-5 and TRBJ2-7; possibly TRBD1 for D (6 bases). Germline assignment: CDR1 MNHEY and CDR2 SVGAGI. The CDR3 is 13 amino acids. V dropped 11 bases and J dropped 5 bases, with 19 bases sitting between them. The CDR3 DNA sequence: TGTGCCGCCCGGGACACCGCAGGAGACGAGCAGTACTTC. Translation gives CAARDTAGDEQYF.

V gene TRBV27 combines with J gene TRBJ2-7; possibly TRBD2 for D (6 bases). The CDR3 is made up of 17 amino acids. V lost 6 bases and J 0 bases, leaving 21 bases between the germline ends. CDR1 and CDR2 from the germline V gene are MNHEY and SMNVEV (reference sequence). The CDR3 spells CASRPALGRGISYEQYF. Written as DNA, the CDR3 is TGTGCCAGCAGACCCGCCCTTGGGCGGGGCATCTCCTACGAGCAGTACTTC.

With regard to this clone: Other DNA sequences in the same sample also yield this CDR3. This chain's CDR3 is CASSYGRNTEAFF. The CDR3 DNA follows: TGTGCCAGCAGTTATGGACGGAACACTGAAGCTTTCTTT. This rearrangement joins TRBV6-5 to TRBJ1-1; D ambiguous. Between the trimmed V and J ends, which lost 3 bases and 1 base, there was a span of 6 bases. The CDR3 totals 13 residues. The V gene's germline CDR1 is MNHEY and CDR2 SVGAGI.

Concerning this clone itself: Other DNA sequences in the same sample also yield this CDR3. The CDR3 bases are TGTGCCAGCAGCCTCAGAGACAGCCAAGAGACCCAGTACTTC. Protein: CASSLRDSQETQYF. The chain employs TRBV4-2 and TRBJ2-5, with TRBD1 as a possible D gene (5 bases). The CDR3 sequence is 14 residues long. Germline lookup yields CDR1 LGHNA and CDR2 YNFKEQ. V dropped 4 bases and J dropped 1 base, with 10 bases sitting between them.

To note about this clone: Different DNA sequences within this sample yield the same CDR3. The V call is TRBV6-1, the J call TRBJ1-5, with D hard to call. This CDR3 is built from 13 residues. The V gene lost 2 bases and the J gene lost 6 bases, with 8 bases spanning the gap. Per germline, CDR1 MNHNS and CDR2 SASEGT. The CDR3 DNA follows: TGTGCCAGCAGTGAAAGGTCGGTTCAGCCCCAGCATTTT. Translating it yields CASSERSVQPQHF.

The V call is TRBV5-4, the J call TRBJ2-2; D gene ambiguous. The V gene lost 0 bases and the J gene lost 6 bases, with 12 bases spanning the gap. Germline values: CDR1 SGHNT, CDR2 YYREEE (reference sequence). This CDR3 has 15 amino acids. The CDR3 DNA reads TGTGCCAGCAGCTTGGCCTCGGGTGGGGCCGGGGAGCTGTTTTTT. Translation: CASSLASGGAGELFF.

The chain has TRBV4-2 and TRBJ2-3; 13 bases are a match to TRBD2. Per germline, CDR1 LGHNA and CDR2 YNFKEQ. The CDR3 sequence is 18 residues long. Trimming took 4 bases from V and 4 from J; bases not matched to a gene: 11. In nucleotides, the CDR3 is TGTGCCAGCAGCCGTCGGACTAGCGGGAGTCCCCCCCCAGATACGCAGTATTTT. Translating it yields CASSRRTSGSPPPDTQYF.

The V gene is TRBV30, the J gene TRBJ2-3; TRBD2 matches 9 bases. The CDR3 totals 16 residues. Trimming cost V 5 bases and J 5 bases; bases outside gene matches: 14. The germline gives CDR1 GTSNPN, CDR2 SVGIG (reference sequence). For the CDR3, the DNA is TGTGCCTGGGGAGCTGGGATAGCGGGAGCTGGAGATACGCAGTATTTT. Amino acid sequence: CAWGAGIAGAGDTQYF.

The gene calls are TRBV7-3 and TRBJ2-1; 9 nucleotides agree with TRBD2. The CDR3 length is 16 residues. With V trimmed by 5 bases and J by 4 bases, 9 bases remained unmatched. Looked up from germline, CDR1 is SGHTA and CDR2 is FQGTGA. CDR3 loop: CASSPVAGVSYNEQFF. The CDR3 DNA is TGTGCCAGCAGCCCTGTAGCGGGAGTATCTTACAATGAGCAGTTCTTC. Complete variable domain (other parts from reference TRBV7-3 and TRBJ2-1): GAGVSQTPSNKVTEKGKYVELRCDPISGHTALYWYRQSLGQGPEFLIYFQGTGAADDSGLPNDRFFAVRPEGSVSTLKIQRTERGDSAVYLCASSPVAGVSYNEQFFGPGTRLTVL.

CDR3 sequence (DNA): TGTGCCAGCAGCGCAACACAGACCGAAGCTTTCTTT. It translates to CASSATQTEAFF. The rearrangement joins TRBV9 to TRBJ1-1; unclear D gene. The CDR3 covers 12 residues. Germline lookup yields CDR1 SGDLS and CDR2 YYNGEE. The V end lost 3 bases, the J end lost 8 bases, and 11 bases lay between the germline ends. Full variable domain (outside the CDR3, taken from reference TRBV9 and TRBJ1-1): DSGVTQTPKHLITATGQRVTLRCSPRSGDLSVYWYQQSLDQGLQFLIQYYNGEERAKGNILERFSAQQFPDLHSELNLSSLELGDSALYFCASSATQTEAFFGQGTRLTVV.